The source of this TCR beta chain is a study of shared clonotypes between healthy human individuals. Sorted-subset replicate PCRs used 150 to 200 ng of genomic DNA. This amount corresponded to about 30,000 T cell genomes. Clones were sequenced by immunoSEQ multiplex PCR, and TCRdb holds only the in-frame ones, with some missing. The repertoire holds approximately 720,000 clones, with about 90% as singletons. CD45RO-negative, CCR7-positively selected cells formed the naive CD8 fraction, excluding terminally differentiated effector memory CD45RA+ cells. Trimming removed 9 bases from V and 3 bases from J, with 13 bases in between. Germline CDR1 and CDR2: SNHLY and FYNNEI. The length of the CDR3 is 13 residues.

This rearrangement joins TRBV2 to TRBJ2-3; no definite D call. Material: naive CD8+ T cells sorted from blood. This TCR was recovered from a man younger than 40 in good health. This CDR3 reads CARLSVGTDTQYF. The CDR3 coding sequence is TGTGCCAGACTCTCTGTTGGGACAGATACGCAGTATTTT.